The rows below give T cell receptor beta chains drawn from one sample of a study of T cell responses to AZD1222 COVID-19 vaccine. The protocol was immunoSEQ multiplex PCR, while the TCRdb copy is restricted to in-frame clones and leaves out a portion. Of about 60,000 clones in the sample, around 88% were seen once. Specimen: peripheral blood, collected 28 days after the second AZD1222 dose. These TCRs come from an adult who received the AZD1222 COVID-19 vaccine. CDR3s include the opening cysteine and the closing phenylalanine or tryptophan. A D gene is named only where the DNA matches it firmly. Clone size appears in some rows only: once, few, many, or a class for an expanded clone.

J	D	size	V	CDR3
TRBJ2-5	.	.	TRBV18	CASSPRRNQETQYF
TRBJ2-1	.	.	TRBV27	CASSRSGAYEQFF
TRBJ2-3	.	.	TRBV6-1	CASSDPRLDTQYF
TRBJ2-3	.	.	TRBV29-1	CSVVEREDTQYF
TRBJ1-2	TRBD1	.	TRBV7-2	CASSLATGSGTNYGYTF
TRBJ2-5	.	.	TRBV5-1	CASSYGRTQETQYF
TRBJ1-3	.	.	TRBV9	CASSAGLSSGNTIYF
TRBJ2-1	.	.	TRBV7-8	CASSFFPTKVPYNEQFF
TRBJ1-2	.	few	TRBV28	CASSSSTGGYTF
TRBJ2-7	.	.	TRBV29-1	CSVCPERGEQYF
TRBJ2-6	TRBD1	.	TRBV5-6	CASSDTGAGANVLTF
TRBJ1-4	TRBD1	.	TRBV7-8	CASSSDRGFEKLFF
TRBJ2-2	.	.	TRBV28	CASSLWAGELFF
TRBJ2-3	.	.	TRBV27	CASSLSHITDTQYF
TRBJ2-7	.	few	TRBV5-5	CASSGGADSYEQYF
TRBJ2-3	.	.	TRBV11-3	CASSSGARAGTDTQYF
TRBJ1-2	.	.	TRBV28	CASTDELQVIEGYTF
TRBJ1-2	.	.	TRBV6-4	CASSEQGEGQGGYTF
TRBJ2-7	TRBD2	.	TRBV7-3	CASSPTGTSFHEQYF
TRBJ2-5	TRBD2	.	TRBV28	CASSFGRGDRGETQYF
TRBJ1-4	.	.	TRBV7-9	CASSLGFRGLNEKLFF
TRBJ2-2	.	.	TRBV24-1	CATGYQGGNTGELFF
TRBJ1-6	TRBD1	.	TRBV27	CASSLGTGVSPLHF
TRBJ1-1	TRBD1	.	TRBV7-9	CASIPGQGTDTEAFF
TRBJ1-3	TRBD1	.	TRBV29-1	CSVLQGAENTIYF
TRBJ1-4	TRBD1	.	TRBV6-5	CASSYVPGGDEKLFF
TRBJ1-3	.	.	TRBV11-2	CASSLAGNTIYF
TRBJ1-5	TRBD1	.	TRBV5-1	CASSLTGGNQPQHF
TRBJ2-7	.	few	TRBV23-1	CASSQSSGEQYF
TRBJ1-5	.	.	TRBV7-2	CASSSPGAGQPQHF
TRBJ2-7	.	.	TRBV6-5	CASSLYEQYF
TRBJ2-7	.	.	TRBV5-1	CASRPRQGSDEQYF
TRBJ1-1	.	.	TRBV2	CASGAEVGSEAFF
TRBJ2-1	.	.	TRBV7-2	CASSHGGADTNEQFF
TRBJ2-1	.	few	TRBV19	CASRGWANEQFF
TRBJ1-1	.	.	TRBV5-1	CASSFGGTEAFF
TRBJ1-2	.	.	TRBV18	CASSPPASGEDGYTF
TRBJ2-1	TRBD2	.	TRBV5-4	CASSLRGTNYNEQFF
TRBJ1-1	.	few	TRBV5-1	CASSLAVTGRAFF
TRBJ2-7	.	once	TRBV5-6	CASSPTGNSYEQYF
TRBJ1-4	.	once	TRBV5-1	CASSLGGSVATNEKLFF
TRBJ1-6	.	once	TRBV11-2	CASSLEGAGTHSPLHF
TRBJ2-1	.	.	TRBV21-1	CASSKEVGTGANEQFF
TRBJ2-1	.	.	TRBV28	CASSLGGYEQFF
TRBJ2-3	.	.	TRBV21-1	CASSKEGGSLRSTDTQYF
TRBJ2-1	.	.	TRBV21-1	CSRVKIREKSYNEQFF
TRBJ1-2	TRBD1	.	TRBV2	CASREQGAGYGYTF
TRBJ1-1	.	.	TRBV29-1	CSVSLNPNTEAFF